This entry describes one T cell receptor beta chain. This entry comes from a study of T cell responses to AZD1222 COVID-19 vaccine. This CDR3 has 14 residues. Germline-derived CDR1 and CDR2 are SGHDN and FVKESK. Trimming shortened V by 4 bases and J by 9 bases, and 16 bases separated the two germline ends. The protocol was immunoSEQ multiplex PCR, while the TCRdb copy is restricted to in-frame clones and leaves out a portion. This repertoire shows roughly 120,000 clones, approximately 90% found once; its top ten account for around 1.6%. The sequence derives from an adult who received the AZD1222 COVID-19 vaccine. Specimen: peripheral blood, collected 28 days after the second AZD1222 dose. The chain carries TRBV14 and TRBJ2-1, with D perhaps matching TRBD1 (6 bases). The CDR3 nucleotides read TGTGCCAGCAGCCCAAAGGACAGTGCCCGTGAGCAGTTCTTC. Translated: CASSPKDSAREQFF.